The T cell receptor beta chain described here comes from a study of blood T cells in healthy people across ages. Findings and limits, study-wide: Long-lived donors carried more naive CD4+ cells and greater diversity than aged donors. The recorded TCR beta diversity per million T cells decreased in a roughly linear manner with age.

V lost 4 bases and J lost 0; bases outside the gene matches: 5. This CDR3 region has 15 residues. Germline V CDR1 and CDR2: SGHRS, YFSETQ. This clonotype has more than one count but fewer than ten. Its antigen is still unknown. A second PCR of roughly 7 to 11 cycles used a sample-barcoded 5' primer and a J-beta primer mix. TCRdb passed the 5' RACE reads through MiXCR, listing each CDR3 protein once. Of about 900,000 distinct CDR3 sequences in the sample, around 48% were seen once. This receptor was identified in a young man in good health. The sequenced sample consisted of blood. The J gene is TRBJ2-3, the V gene TRBV5-1; 7 bases fit TRBD1. CDR3 DNA sequence: TGCGCCAGCAGCCGAGGGGACAGTAGCACAGATACGCAGTATTTT. Its protein is CASSRGDSSTDTQYF.